The present T cell receptor beta chain was sequenced within a study of molecular identifiers for immune sequencing clone quantification. Trimming stripped 1 base from V and 1 base from J, with 4 bases between. The CDR3 sequence is 14 residues long. TCRdb re-called the PCR reads through MiXCR, storing one row per CDR3 protein. This sample has more than 300,000 distinct CDR3 sequences, with around 21% found just once. This clonotype was picked up a small number of times. The clonotype originates from a human donor in good health. Some libraries in this study had Jurkat cell RNA spiked in. The V gene is TRBV12-3 or TRBV12-4, the J gene TRBJ2-2; no firm D call. The specimen was naive CD8+ T cells from blood, with Jurkat cell RNA spiked in. Documented subset: FACS-sorted CD8+CD4-CCR7+CD45RA+ naive T cells. The CDR3 spells CASSLDQNTGELFF. Here the CDR3 DNA reads TGTGCCAGCAGTTTAGACCAGAACACCGGGGAGCTGTTTTTT.